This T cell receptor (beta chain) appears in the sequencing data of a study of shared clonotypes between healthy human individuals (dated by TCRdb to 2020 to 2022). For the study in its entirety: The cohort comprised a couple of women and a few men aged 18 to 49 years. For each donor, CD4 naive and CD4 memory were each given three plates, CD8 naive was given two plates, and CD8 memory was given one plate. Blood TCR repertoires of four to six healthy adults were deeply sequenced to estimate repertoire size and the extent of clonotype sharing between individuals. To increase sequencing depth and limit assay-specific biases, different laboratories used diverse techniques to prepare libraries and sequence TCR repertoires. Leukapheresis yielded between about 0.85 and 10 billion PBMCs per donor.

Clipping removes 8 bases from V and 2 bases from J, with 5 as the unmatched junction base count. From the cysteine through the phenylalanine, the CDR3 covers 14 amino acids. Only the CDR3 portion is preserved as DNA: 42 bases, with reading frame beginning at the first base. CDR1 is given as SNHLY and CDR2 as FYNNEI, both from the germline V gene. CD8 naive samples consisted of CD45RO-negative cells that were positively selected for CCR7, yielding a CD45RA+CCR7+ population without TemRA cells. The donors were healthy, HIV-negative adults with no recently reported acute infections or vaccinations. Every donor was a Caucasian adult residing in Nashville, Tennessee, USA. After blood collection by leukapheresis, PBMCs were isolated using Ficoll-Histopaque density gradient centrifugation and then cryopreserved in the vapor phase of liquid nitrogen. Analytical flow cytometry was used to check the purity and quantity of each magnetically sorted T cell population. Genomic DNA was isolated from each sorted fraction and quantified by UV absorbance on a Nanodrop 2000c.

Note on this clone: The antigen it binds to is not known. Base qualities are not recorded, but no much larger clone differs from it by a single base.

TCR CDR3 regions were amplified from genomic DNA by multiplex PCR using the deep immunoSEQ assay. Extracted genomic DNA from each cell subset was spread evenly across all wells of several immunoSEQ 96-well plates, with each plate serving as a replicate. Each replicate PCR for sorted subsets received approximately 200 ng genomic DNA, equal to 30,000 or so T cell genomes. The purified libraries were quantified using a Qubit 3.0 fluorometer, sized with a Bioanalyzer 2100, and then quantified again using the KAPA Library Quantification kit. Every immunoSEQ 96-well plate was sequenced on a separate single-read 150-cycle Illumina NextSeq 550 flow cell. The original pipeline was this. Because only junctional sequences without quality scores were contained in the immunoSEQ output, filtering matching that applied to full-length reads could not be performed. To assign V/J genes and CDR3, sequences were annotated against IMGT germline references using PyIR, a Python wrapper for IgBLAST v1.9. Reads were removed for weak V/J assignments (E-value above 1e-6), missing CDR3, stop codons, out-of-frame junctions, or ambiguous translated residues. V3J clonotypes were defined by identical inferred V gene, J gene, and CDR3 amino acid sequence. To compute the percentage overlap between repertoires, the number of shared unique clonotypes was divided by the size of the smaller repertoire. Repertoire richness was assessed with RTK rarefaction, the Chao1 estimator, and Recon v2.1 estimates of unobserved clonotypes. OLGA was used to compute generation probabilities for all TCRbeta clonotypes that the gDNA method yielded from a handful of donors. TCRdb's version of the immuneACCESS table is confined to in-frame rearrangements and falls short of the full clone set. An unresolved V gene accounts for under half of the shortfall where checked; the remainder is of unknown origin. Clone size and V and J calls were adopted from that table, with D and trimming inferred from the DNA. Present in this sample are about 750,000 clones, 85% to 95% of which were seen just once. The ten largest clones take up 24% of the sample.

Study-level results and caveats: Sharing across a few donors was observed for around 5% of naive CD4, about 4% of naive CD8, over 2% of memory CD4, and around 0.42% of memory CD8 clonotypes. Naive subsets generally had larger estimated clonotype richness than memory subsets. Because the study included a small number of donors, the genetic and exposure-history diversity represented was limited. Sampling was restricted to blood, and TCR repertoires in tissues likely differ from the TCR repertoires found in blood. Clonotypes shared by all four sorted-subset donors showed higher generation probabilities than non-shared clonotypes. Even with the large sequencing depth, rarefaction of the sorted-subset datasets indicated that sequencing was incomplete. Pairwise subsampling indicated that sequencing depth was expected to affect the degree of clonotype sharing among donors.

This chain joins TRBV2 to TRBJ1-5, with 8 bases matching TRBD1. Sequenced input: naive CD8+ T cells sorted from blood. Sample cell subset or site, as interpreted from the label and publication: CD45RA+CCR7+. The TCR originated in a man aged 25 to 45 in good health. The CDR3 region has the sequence CASRTGLGNQPQHF. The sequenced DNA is TGTGCCAGCCGGACAGGGCTGGGCAATCAGCCCCAGCATTTT.